This T cell receptor (beta chain) was recovered during a study of T cell changes during pregnancy in multiple sclerosis. Per germline, CDR1 LGHNA and CDR2 YSLEER. V lost 1 base to trimming and J lost 1 base, with 10 bases between them. The CDR3 has 15 residues. Assay used: immunoSEQ multiplex PCR; TCRdb lists only in-frame clones, some missing. Of tens of thousands of clones listed, roughly 91% are singletons. The TCR comes from a female donor in good health, enrolled as a control in a pregnancy study. Sequenced material: CD8+ T cells from peripheral blood mononuclear cells, taken after pregnancy. The J gene is TRBJ1-2, the V gene TRBV4-3; perhaps TRBD1 as D (5 bases). The CDR3 region is CASSQGTGDNYGYTF. The CDR3 bases are TGCGCCAGCAGCCAAGGCACAGGAGATAACTATGGCTACACCTTC.